A single sample gave rise to the 5 T cell receptor beta chains below, sequenced in a study of CXCR3-negative and CXCR3-positive naive CD8 T cells. For these receptors, no antigen is known. The study, taken as a whole, reports: Naive CXCR3-positive cells had TRB CDR3s more hydrophobic than those of CXCR3-negative naive cells.

Each TRB cDNA library was prepared by 5' RACE (with UMI labels). TCRdb processed the 5' RACE reads again and assigns one entry to each CDR3 protein, with no DNA. Listed are around 63,000 distinct CDR3 sequences; about 4.9% falls within the top ten. The sample comprised naive CXCR3+ CD8+ T cells from blood. The subset was: CD45RO-CCR7+CD27+CD95- naive CD8+ T cells expressing CXCR3 (TNR3+). Source of these receptors: a human donor in good health. Some clones in this sample may be carry-over from other donors' samples.

In terms of frequency, this clonotype is medium-sized. This chain joins TRBV30 and TRBJ2-7; without DNA, the TCRdb call of TRBD1 cannot be checked. The germline gives CDR1 GTSNPN, CDR2 SVGIG (reference sequence). The CDR3 totals 13 residues. This CDR3 reads CAWAMGVGYEQYF.

The chain couples TRBV20-1 to TRBJ2-1; the TRBD1 assignment by TCRdb is unverifiable without DNA. The CDR3 spans 13 residues. Per germline, CDR1 DFQATT and CDR2 SNEGSKA (reference sequence). CDR3 amino acids: CSASRDRSYEQYF.

The chain uses TRBV28 and TRBJ2-7; TCRdb's D call, TRBD1, is unchecked because there is no DNA. This CDR3 is 14 amino acids long. Looked up from germline, CDR1 is MDHEN and CDR2 is SYDVKM. CDR3 sequence reads: CASSFRDRAYEQYF.

By frequency, this clonotype is medium-sized (0.01 to 0.1%). The genes are TRBV6-2 or TRBV6-3 and TRBJ2-3; TCRdb's D call of TRBD1 is untestable without DNA. Germline V gives CDR1 MNHEY, CDR2 SVGEGT. The CDR3 covers 17 residues. The CDR3 region is CASSWADRGIRTDTQYF.

CDR3 loop: CASSQLGTSYEQFF. This chain connects TRBV4-1 to TRBJ2-1; the TCRdb D gene call, TRBD2, has no DNA to confirm it. CDR1 is MGHRA, CDR2 YSYEKL, per germline. The CDR3 spans 14 residues.